The 2 T cell receptor beta chains presented below share a single source sample, sequenced in a study of cytomegalovirus exposure and HLA in healthy donors. Primers: 60 Vbeta forward and 13 Jbeta reverse. The repertoire was sequenced with immunoSEQ multiplex PCR; TCRdb's copy has only in-frame clones and lacks some. The table shows roughly 180,000 clones, with around 85% occurring only once. Specimen: PBMCs. These TCRs come from a boy between 2 and 15 years old in good health and CMV-seronegative.

The chain couples TRBV21-1 to TRBJ1-5. TRBV21-1 is listed as a pseudogene. This CDR3 comprises 16 residues. This CDR3 reads CASSKRRVGIRQPQHF. The CDR3 DNA sequence: TGTGCCAGCAGCAAACGGCGGGTGGGAATCCGTCAGCCCCAGCATTTT.

The chain recombines TRBV5-1 with TRBJ1-2, with D hard to call. The ends were cut back, 0 bases at V and 8 bases at J, with 11 bases in the middle. The CDR3 covers 13 residues. Germline V gene data show CDR1 as SGHRS and CDR2 as YFSETQ. CDR3 nucleotides: TGCGCCAGCAGCTTGGGACATCTTGAGGGCTACACCTTC. It translates to CASSLGHLEGYTF. The full variable domain, its missing parts supplied by reference TRBV5-1 and TRBJ1-2, is KAGVTQTPRYLIKTRGQQVTLSCSPISGHRSVSWYQQTPGQGLQFLFEYFSETQRNKGNFPGRFSGRQFSNSRSEMNVSTLELGDSALYLCASSLGHLEGYTFGSGTRLTVV.